This T cell receptor (beta chain) was captured by sequencing in a study of T cell responses to AZD1222 COVID-19 vaccine (dated by TCRdb to 2020 to 2022). Background for the entire study: TCR sequencing covered roughly 230 trial participants: 200 to 210 given two doses of AZD1222 and about 26 given two doses of MenACWY control vaccine. Trial participants were enrolled by age into subgroups of 18-55, 56-69 and 70-plus years, and around 140, 26 and 57 TCR-sequenced participants, respectively, were included in these subgroups. Study-wide findings and limitations: Conclusions about previously exposed vaccinees were limited because only a handful of AZD1222 recipients were SARS-CoV-2 seropositive at baseline. In the small 56-69-year group, the increase in depth fell short of significance, most likely because of low power. Participants were mostly white British and included more females than males, and it was suggested by the authors that clonal diversity may have been underestimated. Reportedly, close to half of the unique spike-specific TCRs recognized epitopes lying outside the regions that are mutated in the B.1.351 and B.1.1.7 variants. Because no day 14 peak-response samples were available, repertoires were characterized only after the peak T cell response. Vaccine-associated CD4 TCRs spanned the whole spike protein, with dominant responses in regions 160-218 and 743-854. After two AZD1222 doses, spike-specific TCR breadth and depth were significantly higher than at day 0 and than in MenACWY recipients.

V loses 0 bases at its end and J loses 7 bases; junction bases beyond the gene matches: 9. CDR1 and CDR2 are drawn from the germline V gene: SGHRS, YFSETQ. The CDR3 covers 15 residues, taking in both the cysteine and the phenylalanine. Just CDR3 DNA is preserved here, 45 bases in frame from base 1. A remark on this clone: Its target antigen remains unknown. No quality values exist for individual bases; no much larger clone is one base distant.

The CDR3 regions of human TCRbeta chains were analyzed by immunosequencing. The authors processed their data as follows. TCRs in the repertoires were matched against a reference library of SARS-CoV-2-specific TCRs that had been generated with the MIRA antigen-specificity platform. Breadth was defined as the fraction of unique TCRs that were SARS-CoV-2-associated. Depth was defined as the fraction of total T cells that were SARS-CoV-2-associated. Each spike-specific TCR was assigned to its reactive spike region and to a CD4 or CD8 class using the MIRA data. Log10-transformed breadth and depth values were compared by one-way ANOVA with Sidak's multiple comparisons tests. Held by TCRdb, this immuneACCESS table contains in-frame sequences only and omits some clones. Under half of the omission traces to an unresolved V gene where checked; the cause of the rest is unknown. D and trimming were read from the DNA, whereas the V and J calls and clone size are those reported in that table. The sample includes 120,000 or so clones, with about 92% observed a single time. Around 4.5% of the sample rests with the top ten.

The label giving this sample's time point can be read as: baseline before first vaccination. The treatment or condition label, read with the paper, signifies: meningococcal conjugate vaccine given as trial control. The vaccinee samples were drawn from two UK trials, COV001 and COV002, one of which was a single-blind randomized controlled phase 2/3 trial testing AZD1222 (ChAdOx1 nCoV-19) in healthy adults. For TCRbeta chain sequencing, PBMC samples were collected from trial participants at day 0 and at day 28 after the second dose. The sequence came from an adult in good health. The chain is encoded by TRBV5-1 joined to TRBJ1-2, and 7 junction bases match TRBD1. Sequenced material: peripheral blood, taken on day 0 of MenACWY control vaccination. The CDR3 sequence is CASSLDRQGEGGYTF. The DNA sequence is given as TGCGCCAGCAGCTTGGATAGACAGGGAGAGGGTGGCTACACCTTC.